This T cell receptor beta chain was obtained from a study of control samples from healthy donors and cancer patients. Using immunoSEQ multiplex PCR, the repertoire was profiled, and TCRdb retains in-frame clones only, with some absent. Of 45,000 to 55,000 clones in the sample, 90% to 95% were seen once. The origin of this receptor is a man under 40 in good health. Specimen: blood.

CDR3 DNA sequence: TGCGCCAGCAGCGGGGGCCTGGGCACTGAAGCTTTCTTT. This sequence encodes CASSGGLGTEAFF. The chain uses TRBV5-1 and TRBJ1-1, with a tentative D call TRBD1 (6 bases). Trimming shortened V by 4 bases and J by 4 bases, and 11 bases separated the two germline ends. Germline CDR1 is SGHRS and CDR2 is YFSETQ. The CDR3 has 13 amino acids.